The 19 T cell receptor beta chains listed next were all sequenced from one sample in a study of immune cell composition in non-small cell lung cancer. The assay was immunoSEQ multiplex PCR, and TCRdb's table has in-frame clones only and misses some. The table shows about 6,100 clones, with about two thirds occurring only once. Normal lung sampling was at least 3 cm from the tumour, as distant as possible. Sequences were obtained from non-adjacent lung tissue. The receptors stem from a human donor with non-small cell lung cancer.

The genes are TRBV7-9 and TRBJ1-5; 7 bases agree with TRBD1. The V gene end was trimmed by 5 bases and the J gene end by 5 bases; junction bases not matched to a gene: 9. The germline gives CDR1 SEHNR, CDR2 FQNEAQ (reference sequence). The CDR3 sequence is 15 residues long. CDR3 residues: CASSQTGPGDQPQHF. The CDR3 DNA reads as TGTGCCAGCAGCCAGACAGGGCCAGGGGATCAGCCCCAGCATTTT.

This clone was seen a few times. This rearrangement joins TRBV19 to TRBJ1-1, with D possibly matching TRBD1 (5 bases). The V gene lost 11 bases and the J gene lost 3 bases, with 13 bases spanning the gap. Germline V gene sequence: CDR1 LNHDA, CDR2 SQIVND (reference sequence). CDR3 length equals 12 residues. The CDR3 spells CAGPGGDTEAFF. The CDR3 DNA follows: TGTGCCGGGCCGGGGGGGGACACTGAAGCTTTCTTT. Supplemented by reference TRBV19 and TRBJ1-1, the full variable domain reads DGGITQSPKYLFRKEGQNVTLSCEQNLNHDAMYWYRQDPGQGLRLIYYSQIVNDFQKGDIAEGYSVSREKKESFPLTVTSAQKNPTAFYLCAGPGGDTEAFFGQGTRLTVV.

The chain joins TRBV11-2 to TRBJ2-5; maybe TRBD2 (6 bases). The germline CDR1 and CDR2 sequences are SGHAT and FQNNGV. The CDR3 sequence is 14 residues long. V was trimmed by 5 bases and J by 1 base, leaving 11 bases between them. CDR3 coding DNA: TGTGCCAGCAGCCCGGGAGAACCCCAAGAGACCCAGTACTTC. Translating it yields CASSPGEPQETQYF.

The gene calls are TRBV6-5 and TRBJ2-3; D unclear. Trimming cost V 7 bases and J 3 bases, with 5 bases left between them. Germline V gene sequence: CDR1 MNHEY, CDR2 SVGAGI. The CDR3 totals 11 residues. The CDR3 DNA follows: TGTGCCAGCACCTTTACAGATACGCAGTATTTT. Its translation: CASTFTDTQYF.

The chain is built from TRBV4-3 and TRBJ1-4, with 8 positions matching TRBD1. V shed 0 bases and J 3 bases; nucleotides not matched to a gene: 12. The germline gives CDR1 LGHNA, CDR2 YSLEER. The CDR3 runs 19 residues. CDR3 sequence: CASSQEITGGLGSNEKLFF. The CDR3 DNA reads TGCGCCAGCAGCCAAGAGATAACAGGGGGTCTAGGGTCTAATGAAAAACTGTTTTTT.

The chain joins TRBV6-1 to TRBJ2-3; D is uncertain. CDR3 length equals 11 residues. Trimming removed 6 bases from V and 4 bases from J, with 5 bases in between. Germline V lookup: CDR1 MNHNS, CDR2 SASEGT. CDR3 sequence reads: CASRLSDTQYF. DNA for the CDR3: TGTGCCAGCAGACTGTCAGATACGCAGTATTTT.

J is TRBJ2-5 and V is TRBV30, with 7 bases fitting TRBD2. Germline V gene sequence: CDR1 GTSNPN, CDR2 SVGIG (reference sequence). There are 15 residues in the CDR3. Trimming removed 2 bases from V and 2 bases from J; junction bases left unmatched: 8. The CDR3 loop reads CAWSHQRGIQETQYF. The DNA for the CDR3 is TGTGCCTGGAGTCACCAGCGGGGAATACAAGAGACCCAGTACTTC.

This chain joins TRBV28 and TRBJ1-2; D is undetermined. The CDR3 is 15 amino acids. Trimming pared 7 bases from V and 2 bases from J, leaving 17 bases between. Germline loops: CDR1 MDHEN, CDR2 SYDVKM. CDR3 sequence reads: CASTSGPHLNYGYTF. In nucleotides, the CDR3 is TGTGCCAGCACGTCAGGTCCCCATCTGAACTATGGCTACACCTTC.

J is TRBJ2-2 and V is TRBV11-3; TRBD2 might be the D (6 bases). The CDR3 sequence is 15 residues long. Germline values: CDR1 SGHNT, CDR2 YENEEA. The V and J ends lost 2 bases and 0 bases respectively, with 7 bases between them. The CDR3 DNA reads as TGTGCCAGCAGCTTATGGACTACGAACACCGGGGAGCTGTTTTTT. This gives the protein CASSLWTTNTGELFF.

This chain connects TRBV5-1 to TRBJ1-1, with D maybe TRBD1 (5 bases). Germline-derived CDR1 and CDR2 are SGHRS and YFSETQ. This CDR3 has 14 amino acids. Trimming cost V 3 bases and J 2 bases, with 11 bases left between them. The CDR3 spells CASSWGGFNTEAFF. In nucleotides, the CDR3 is TGCGCCAGCAGCTGGGGGGGTTTCAACACTGAAGCTTTCTTT.

The chain is built from TRBV27 and TRBJ1-6; D not certain. V lost 5 bases, J lost 7 bases, and 18 bases lay in between. Germline values: CDR1 MNHEY, CDR2 SMNVEV (reference sequence). This CDR3 has 16 residues. CDR3 in DNA: TGTGCCAGCAGTGTACGGCCCCCTTGGGAGAATTCACCCCTCCACTTT. Its translation is CASSVRPPWENSPLHF.

CDR3 residues: CASSPGRGGYGYTF. As DNA, the CDR3 is TGTGCCAGCAGCCCGGGTAGGGGAGGCTATGGCTACACCTTC. This chain links TRBV28 with TRBJ1-2, with a possible D match to TRBD1 (5 bases). V shed 6 bases and J shed 4 bases, with 15 bases lying between them. CDR1 is MDHEN and CDR2 is SYDVKM in the germline V gene. The CDR3 has 14 amino acids.

This clone has just a few counts. The gene calls are TRBV28 and TRBJ1-3; 8 bases fit TRBD1. V shed 8 bases and J 4 bases; nucleotides not matched to a gene: 10. CDR3 length: 15 residues. Looked up from germline, CDR1 is MDHEN and CDR2 is SYDVKM. CDR3: CASLSRGLEGNTIYF. Written as DNA, the CDR3 is TGTGCCAGCTTATCCAGGGGGCTAGAGGGAAACACCATATATTTT.

By its share, this clone is large. The chain links TRBV7-2 to TRBJ1-2; TRBD1 matches 9 bases. V trimming: 5 bases; J trimming: 7 bases; junction bases outside the gene matches: 5. Per germline, CDR1 SGHTA and CDR2 FQGNSA. This CDR3 spans 13 amino acids. The CDR3 bases are TGTGCCAGCAGCGAGGACAGGGGAAGTGGCTACACCTTC. Its translation is CASSEDRGSGYTF.

There are a few counts of this clone. The rearrangement uses TRBV10-3 and TRBJ2-2; TRBD2 agrees at 7 bases. CDR1 and CDR2 from the germline V gene are ENHRY and SYGVKD. The J segment lost 2 bases and the V segment lost 5 bases, leaving 8 bases of the junction unmatched. This CDR3 spans 16 amino acids. CDR3 loop: CAISILPSGNTGELFF. DNA of the CDR3: TGTGCCATCAGTATCCTCCCTAGCGGAAACACCGGGGAGCTGTTTTTT.

This sequence joins TRBV7-2 and TRBJ1-2; TRBD1 matches at 8 bases. Germline trimming cut 4 bases from V and 4 bases from J; bases unmatched to any gene: 8. The germline V gene encodes CDR1 SGHTA and CDR2 FQGNSA. CDR3 length: 15 amino acids. CDR3 protein: CASSSDRALVYGYTF. Written as DNA, the CDR3 is TGTGCCAGCAGCTCGGACAGGGCTTTAGTCTATGGCTACACCTTC.

The chain recombines TRBV19 with TRBJ1-5; TRBD1 is a possible D gene (6 bases). This CDR3 comprises 15 residues. V lost 5 bases, J lost 1 base, and 12 bases lay in between. Per the germline V gene, CDR1 is LNHDA and CDR2 is SQIVND (reference sequence). The CDR3 nucleotides are TGTGCCAGTAGTCTTCGGGGGGCAAGCAATCAGCCCCAGCATTTT. It is translated as CASSLRGASNQPQHF.

The chain carries TRBV28 and TRBJ2-5; 8 positions match TRBD1. V lost 3 bases to trimming and J lost 3 bases; unmatched junction nucleotides: 6. This CDR3 spans 15 amino acids. From germline, CDR1 is MDHEN and CDR2 SYDVKM. The CDR3 is CASSLGTGLEETQYF. The DNA for the CDR3 is TGTGCCAGCAGTTTGGGGACAGGCCTTGAAGAGACCCAGTACTTC. Full variable domain (outside the CDR3, taken from reference TRBV28 and TRBJ2-5): DVKVTQSSRYLVKRTGEKVFLECVQDMDHENMFWYRQDPGLGLRLIYFSYDVKMKEKGDIPEGYSVSREKKERFSLILESASTNQTSMYLCASSLGTGLEETQYFGPGTRLLVL.

This sequence joins TRBV27 and TRBJ1-5; TRBD1 matches 8 bases. Losses at the gene ends were 7 bases for V and 4 bases for J; bases not matched to a gene: 9. The CDR3 length is 15 residues. The germline V gene encodes CDR1 MNHEY and CDR2 SMNVEV (reference sequence). CDR3 region: CASTPTGARNQPQHF. The CDR3 DNA reads as TGTGCCAGCACCCCGACAGGGGCAAGAAATCAGCCCCAGCATTTT.